The sequence of this TCR beta chain was determined in a study of technical replicates of blood from a few donors. The table came from immunoSEQ multiplex PCR; TCRdb's copy has only in-frame clones and leaves some out. The table has tens of thousands of clones, around 97% seen once; the top ten hold roughly 0.2%. CDR3 length: 17 residues. Trimming at V came to 5 bases and at J to 4 bases, leaving 14 bases not matched to a gene. CDR1 and CDR2 from the germline V gene are LNHDA and SQIVND (reference sequence). This TCR derives from a human donor in good health. The rearrangement uses TRBV19 and TRBJ2-1; 7 bases line up with TRBD1. Sequencing used T cells isolated from PBMCs. The CDR3 nucleotides are TGTGCCAGTAGTCCCTCTTATACGACAGGGCAGTACAATGAGCAGTTCTTC. Residues: CASSPSYTTGQYNEQFF.